Reported below is one T cell receptor (beta chain). The V gene's germline CDR1 is GTSNPN and CDR2 SVGIG (reference sequence). The ends were cut back, 4 bases at V and 7 bases at J, with 20 bases in the middle. The CDR3 has 14 amino acids. The data were taken from a study of blood T cell repertoires in COVID-19. Study information: The United States, Italy and Spain supplied acute and convalescent COVID-19 samples. Sample material is recorded as cDNA or gDNA derived from T cells, B-cell-depleted T cells, or PBMCs.

Original processing methods: Amplified reference gene primers provided the basis for estimating nucleated cell counts. Measured with immunoSEQ multiplex PCR; TCRdb has only the in-frame clones, and not every one. V and J calls and clone size are copied from that table; D and trimming were computed from the DNA. Of approximately 26,000 clones detected, 70% to 90% appear once; the ten largest clones hold roughly 3.1%. The chain is built from TRBV30 and TRBJ2-7, with a tentative D call TRBD1 (8 bases). Source material: peripheral blood. This clonotype was sampled from a human donor in a cohort sampled during active COVID-19. The CDR3 is CAWNRGGASREQYF. The CDR3 DNA is TGTGCCTGGAACAGGGGGGGCGCGAGTCGAGAGCAGTACTTC.